Below are 22 T cell receptor beta chains sequenced from a single sample in a study of shared clonotypes between healthy human individuals. Profiled with immunoSEQ multiplex PCR; TCRdb holds only in-frame clones, not every one. The sample holds 2 million to 2.5 million clones; approximately 93% are singletons and the top ten take 0.39%. The sequenced material came from naive CD4+ T cells from PBMCs. Noted subset: CD45RA+ positively selected. These receptors were collected from a man aged 18 to 30 in good health. Some clones in this sample may be carry-over from other donors' samples.

The chain couples TRBV7-2 to TRBJ1-4; TRBD1 matches at 9 bases. The CDR3 extends over 15 amino acids. The V gene end was trimmed by 5 bases and the J gene end by 6 bases; junction bases not matched to a gene: 7. Looked up from germline, CDR1 is SGHTA and CDR2 is FQGNSA. CDR3 sequence: CASSQVWDRDEKLFF. In nucleotides, the CDR3 is TGTGCCAGCAGCCAAGTGTGGGACAGGGATGAAAAACTGTTTTTT.

This chain joins TRBV9 and TRBJ1-1; no reliable D call. V lost 0 bases to trimming and J lost 2 bases, with 11 bases between them. CDR3 size: 15 residues. Germline CDR1 reads SGDLS; CDR2 reads YYNGEE. For the CDR3, the DNA is TGTGCCAGCAGCGTAGAAGGGCCGGGAAACACTGAAGCTTTCTTT. It yields the protein CASSVEGPGNTEAFF.

J is TRBJ1-1 and V is TRBV14; TRBD1 aligns across 7 bases. The J segment lost 11 bases and the V segment lost 4 bases, leaving 13 bases of the junction unmatched. This CDR3 region has 14 residues. CDR1 is SGHDN, CDR2 FVKESK, per germline. The CDR3 DNA follows: TGTGCCAGCAGCCCCTCACAGGGGTTTACAGGGGCTTTCTTT. It specifies CASSPSQGFTGAFF.

The V call is TRBV29-1, the J call TRBJ2-7; D call uncertain. Deletions cut 5 bases from V and 2 bases from J, with 16 bases between. The CDR3 consists of 14 residues. CDR1 and CDR2 from the germline V gene are SQVTM and ANQGSEA. The CDR3 loop reads CSVKTRMPTYEQYF. The CDR3 DNA is TGCAGCGTTAAAACGCGCATGCCTACCTACGAGCAGTACTTC.

The rearrangement joins TRBV7-8 to TRBJ2-1, with TRBD1 matching 11 bases. After removal of 3 bases from V and 8 bases from J, the junction contained 9 bases not matched to a gene. The CDR3 contains 16 residues. Germline CDR1 SGHVS, CDR2 FQNEAQ. CDR3 DNA: TGTGCCAGCAGCTTCCGGACAGGGGGCCTGTTGGATGAGCAGTTCTTC. It specifies CASSFRTGGLLDEQFF.

This chain connects TRBV4-1 to TRBJ1-3; 10 bases map to TRBD1. Germline CDR1 MGHRA, CDR2 YSYEKL. The CDR3 has 17 residues. The V gene end was trimmed by 2 bases and the J gene end by 4 bases; junction bases not matched to a gene: 8. The DNA of the CDR3 is TGCGCCAGCAGCCAACCTGGACAGGGGGGATCCGGAAACACCATATATTTT. It codes for CASSQPGQGGSGNTIYF.

Details on this clone: Other DNA sequences in this sample translate to the same CDR3. This chain links TRBV28 with TRBJ2-3; D ambiguous. V was shortened by 3 bases and J by 1 base, with 5 bases between the two germline ends. The CDR3 is 13 residues long. CDR1 is MDHEN and CDR2 is SYDVKM in the germline V gene. CDR3 in DNA: TGTGCCAGCAGTTTGAGCGGCACAGATACGCAGTATTTT. Translated: CASSLSGTDTQYF.

The chain combines TRBV16 with TRBJ1-2; a possible D gene is TRBD1 (6 bases). Germline CDR1 KGHSY, CDR2 FQNENV. Trimming took 0 bases from V and 6 from J, leaving 14 bases between them. The length of the CDR3 is 15 residues. CDR3 loop: CASSQSEQGRHGYTF. Here the CDR3 DNA reads TGTGCCAGCAGCCAATCAGAACAGGGAAGACATGGCTACACCTTC.

The V gene is TRBV5-4, the J gene TRBJ1-3, with 10 bases fitting TRBD1. The V segment lost 6 bases and the J segment 2 bases; nucleotides outside the gene matches: 5. Germline CDR1 and CDR2: SGHNT and YYREEE (reference sequence). The CDR3 consists of 15 residues. In nucleotides, the CDR3 is TGTGCCAGCACCAGGACAGGGGGTGCTGGAAACACCATATATTTT. Translated, it gives CASTRTGGAGNTIYF. The full variable domain, its missing parts supplied by reference TRBV5-4 and TRBJ1-3, is ETGVTQSPTHLIKTRGQQVTLRCSSQSGHNTVSWYQQALGQGPQFIFQYYREEENGRGNFPPRFSGLQFPNYSSELNVNALELDDSALYLCASTRTGGAGNTIYFGEGSWLTVV.

The V and J genes are TRBV7-2 and TRBJ2-1; D is possibly TRBD1 or TRBD2 (5 bases each). The CDR3 length is 17 residues. Germline-derived CDR1 and CDR2 are SGHTA and FQGNSA. The V end lost 2 bases, the J end lost 0 bases, and 14 bases lay between the germline ends. The CDR3 spells CASSLQPGRSSYNEQFF. CDR3 DNA: TGTGCCAGCAGCTTACAACCGGGACGCAGCTCCTACAATGAGCAGTTCTTC. Based on the CDR3 plus reference TRBV7-2 and TRBJ2-1, the full variable domain is GAGVSQSPSNKVTEKGKDVELRCDPISGHTALYWYRQSLGQGLEFLIYFQGNSAPDKSGLPSDRFSAERTGGSVSTLTIQRTQQEDSAVYLCASSLQPGRSSYNEQFFGPGTRLTVL.

The genes are TRBV19 and TRBJ2-3; 8 bases align to TRBD1. The trim removed 5 bases at V and 1 base at J, leaving 2 bases unmatched. This CDR3 has 14 residues. Germline CDR1 is LNHDA and CDR2 is SQIVND (reference sequence). CDR3 DNA sequence: TGTGCCAGTAGTGAGGACAGGGGCACAGATACGCAGTATTTT. Protein: CASSEDRGTDTQYF.

This chain joins TRBV27 and TRBJ1-1; D remains ambiguous. Germline lookup yields CDR1 MNHEY and CDR2 SMNVEV (reference sequence). Trimming took off 5 bases at V and 6 bases at J, with 16 bases between the two ends. The CDR3 spans 14 residues. Written as DNA, the CDR3 is TGTGCCAGCAGTCCGGGTGGTTTGGGCGCTGAAGCTTTCTTT. This encodes CASSPGGLGAEAFF.

The chain combines TRBV19 with TRBJ2-7, with D tentatively TRBD1 (6 bases). Trimming shortened V by 5 bases and J by 0 bases, and 14 bases separated the two germline ends. Germline loops: CDR1 LNHDA, CDR2 SQIVND (reference sequence). The CDR3 is 15 amino acids. The CDR3 DNA follows: TGTGCCAGTAGTCTAAGGGGGACACCCTCCTACGAGCAGTACTTC. It is translated as CASSLRGTPSYEQYF. Full variable domain (outside the CDR3, taken from reference TRBV19 and TRBJ2-7): DGGITQSPKYLFRKEGQNVTLSCEQNLNHDAMYWYRQDPGQGLRLIYYSQIVNDFQKGDIAEGYSVSREKKESFPLTVTSAQKNPTAFYLCASSLRGTPSYEQYFGPGTRLTVT.

This sequence joins TRBV7-8 and TRBJ2-2; no reliable D call. In germline, CDR1 is SGHVS, CDR2 FQNEAQ. V was trimmed by 1 base and J by 0 bases, leaving 9 bases between them. The CDR3 loop spans 16 amino acids. CDR3 sequence reads: CASSLGRGANTGELFF. Written as DNA, the CDR3 is TGTGCCAGCAGCTTAGGTCGTGGGGCGAACACCGGGGAGCTGTTTTTT.

In regard to this clone: Other DNA sequences in the sample encode the same CDR3. The chain recombines TRBV5-4 with TRBJ2-7, with D possibly being TRBD2 (6 bases). The CDR3 has 13 amino acids. V was trimmed by 4 bases and J by 0 bases, leaving 8 bases between them. From germline, CDR1 is SGHNT and CDR2 YYREEE (reference sequence). The CDR3 loop is CASSGDFSYEQYF. DNA of the CDR3: TGTGCCAGCAGCGGGGACTTCTCCTACGAGCAGTACTTC. Variable domain in full (rest from reference TRBV5-4 and TRBJ2-7): ETGVTQSPTHLIKTRGQQVTLRCSSQSGHNTVSWYQQALGQGPQFIFQYYREEENGRGNFPPRFSGLQFPNYSSELNVNALELDDSALYLCASSGDFSYEQYFGPGTRLTVT.

The chain carries TRBV9 and TRBJ1-2; TRBD1 might be the D (5 bases). Between the trimmed V and J ends, which lost 4 bases and 5 bases, there was a span of 15 bases. CDR1 is SGDLS, CDR2 YYNGEE, per germline. The length of the CDR3 is 14 residues. The CDR3 loop reads CASSPTGTPYGYTF. In DNA, the CDR3 is TGTGCCAGCAGCCCTACCGGGACGCCGTATGGCTACACCTTC.

This rearrangement joins TRBV7-2 to TRBJ2-7; possible D gene TRBD2, 5 bases. The CDR3 is made up of 15 amino acids. Germline V CDR1 and CDR2: SGHTA, FQGNSA. V lost 3 bases to trimming and J lost 5 bases, with 17 bases between them. The CDR3 DNA sequence: TGTGCCAGCAGCTTCTCCGCCGGGGTTAGAAACGAGCAGTACTTC. Its protein product is CASSFSAGVRNEQYF.

The chain combines TRBV28 with TRBJ2-7; 9 bases map to TRBD1. The V and J ends lost 4 bases and 13 bases, in that order; junction bases with no gene match: 8. The CDR3 has 12 residues. Germline lookup yields CDR1 MDHEN and CDR2 SYDVKM. DNA of the CDR3: TGTGCCAGCAGTTCGCCCGGGACAGGGCAATACTTC. Its translation: CASSSPGTGQYF.

The rearrangement links TRBV7-9 to TRBJ1-2; no clear D gene. The germline V gene has CDR1 SEHNR and CDR2 FQNEAQ (reference sequence). Trimming shortened V by 0 bases and J by 8 bases, and 13 bases separated the two germline ends. CDR3 length: 14 amino acids. CDR3: CASSLATRYGGYTF. The CDR3 nucleotides read TGTGCCAGCAGCTTAGCCACTCGATATGGGGGCTACACCTTC.

J is TRBJ1-2 and V is TRBV10-3; no clear D gene. From germline, CDR1 is ENHRY and CDR2 SYGVKD. Trimming removed 2 bases from V and 6 bases from J, with 13 bases in between. CDR3 length equals 14 residues. The CDR3 DNA sequence: TGTGCCATCAGTGAGGGGCCGGGCCTGGATGGCTACACCTTC. This sequence encodes CAISEGPGLDGYTF.

Only one count was recorded for this clone. The chain uses TRBV7-6 and TRBJ1-1; 8 bases match TRBD1. This CDR3 comprises 15 residues. Germline lookup yields CDR1 SGHVS and CDR2 FNYEAQ. V gave up 5 bases and J gave up 5 bases; unmatched junction bases: 10. CDR3 sequence: CASSLLDRGRTEAFF. DNA of the CDR3: TGTGCCAGCAGCCTCCTAGACAGGGGTCGGACTGAAGCTTTCTTT.

The V call is TRBV5-6, the J call TRBJ2-1; D gene uncertain. Germline-derived CDR1 and CDR2 are SGHDT and YYEEEE. This CDR3 comprises 15 residues. The V and J ends lost 4 bases and 0 bases respectively, with 11 bases between them. Here the CDR3 reads CASSRPALSYNEQFF. The CDR3, as DNA: TGTGCCAGCAGCCGACCGGCCCTCTCCTACAATGAGCAGTTCTTC.